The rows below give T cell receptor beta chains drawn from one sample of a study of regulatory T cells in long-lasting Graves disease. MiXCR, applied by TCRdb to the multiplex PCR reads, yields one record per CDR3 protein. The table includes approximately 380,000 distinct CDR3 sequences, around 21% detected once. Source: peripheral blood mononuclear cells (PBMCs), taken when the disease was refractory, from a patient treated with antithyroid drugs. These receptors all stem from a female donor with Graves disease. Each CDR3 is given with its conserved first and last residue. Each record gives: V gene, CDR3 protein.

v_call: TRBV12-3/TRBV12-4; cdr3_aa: CASSPLGTENQPQHF
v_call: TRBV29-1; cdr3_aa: CSVVGGGSYEQYF
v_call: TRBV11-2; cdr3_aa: CASSPALYGNQPQHF
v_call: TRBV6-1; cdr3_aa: CASSDPGQAYGYTF
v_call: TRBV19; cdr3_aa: CASNTDGDAYNEQFF
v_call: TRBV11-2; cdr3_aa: CASSVGGGPSYEQYF
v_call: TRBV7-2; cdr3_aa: CASRTTFGGTDTQYF
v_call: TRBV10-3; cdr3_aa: CAISATGQRGEQYF
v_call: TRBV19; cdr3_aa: CASSIRKQPPNSPLHF
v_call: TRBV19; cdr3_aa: CASSLTGRSAGAGEQYF
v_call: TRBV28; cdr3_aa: CASREQRGGIQYF
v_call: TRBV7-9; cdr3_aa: CAGVSNTEAFF
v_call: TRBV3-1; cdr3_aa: CASSQDGSGAEAFF
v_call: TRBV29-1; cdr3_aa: CSVEEGQGNTEAFF
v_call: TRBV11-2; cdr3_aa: CASSLAAGGPVGELFF
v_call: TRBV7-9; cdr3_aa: CASSRRRLAGGRTGELFF
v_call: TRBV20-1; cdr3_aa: CSADGDQGHGYTF
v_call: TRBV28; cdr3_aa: CASNTLQDSYEQYF
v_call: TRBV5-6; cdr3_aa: CASSLGYGSNQPQHF
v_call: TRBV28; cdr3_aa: CAAGEGVYGYTF
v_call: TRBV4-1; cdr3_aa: CASSPGQGHSYEQYF
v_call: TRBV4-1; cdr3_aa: CASSQPMAGYGYTF
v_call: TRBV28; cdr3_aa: CASGSGRSYEQYF
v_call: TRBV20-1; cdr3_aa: CSARVVWTTSGYSYNEQFF
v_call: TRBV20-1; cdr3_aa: CSASWETQYF
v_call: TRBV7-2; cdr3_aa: CASSLVGTTEKNIQYF
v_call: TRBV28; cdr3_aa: CASSFILAGKETQYF
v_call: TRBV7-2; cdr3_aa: CASSYSGTSAEQYF
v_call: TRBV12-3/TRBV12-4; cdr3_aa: CASRFEGGGAQHF
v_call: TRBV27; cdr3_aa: CASRRVGGETQYF
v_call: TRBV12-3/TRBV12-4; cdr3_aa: CASSLEPAGTNQPQHF
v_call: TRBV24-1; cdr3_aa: CATSGTDGYTF
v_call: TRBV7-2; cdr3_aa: CASSLEWAARETQYF
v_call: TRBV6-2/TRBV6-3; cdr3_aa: CASSTNGQGATEQFF
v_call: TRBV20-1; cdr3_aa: CSASPRVGDEQYF
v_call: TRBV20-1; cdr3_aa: CSARAALSRAQPQHF
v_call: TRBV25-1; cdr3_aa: CASSNTGTGGTGELFF
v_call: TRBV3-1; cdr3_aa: CASSQEVAGSEQFF
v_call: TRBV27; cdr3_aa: CASSPGGPSFNEQFF
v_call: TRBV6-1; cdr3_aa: CASYVGGVNTEAFF
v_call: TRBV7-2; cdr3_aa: CASSTQPGTGHNEQFF
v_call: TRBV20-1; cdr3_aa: CSAPPGLAGDTQYF
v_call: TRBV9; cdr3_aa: CASSAQGRGPGETQYF
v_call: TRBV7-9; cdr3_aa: CASSLAPDGTEAFF
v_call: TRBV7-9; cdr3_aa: CASSPTSGRDTQYF
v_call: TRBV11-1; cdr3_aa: CASNPGRSSYDEQFF
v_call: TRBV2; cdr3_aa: CASRPGQGSGELFF
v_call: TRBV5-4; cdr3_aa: CASRPEGLGNEQFF
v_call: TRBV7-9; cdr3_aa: CASSHRAGERETQYF
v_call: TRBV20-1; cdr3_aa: CSARDSWAVATDTQYF
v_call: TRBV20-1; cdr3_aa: CSAPPAVAGVEQYF
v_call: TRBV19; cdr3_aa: CASEVTGGKPQHF
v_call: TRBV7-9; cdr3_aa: CASSLGAKETQYF
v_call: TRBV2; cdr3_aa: CASRAGLREETQYF